The rows below give T cell receptor beta chains drawn from one sample of a study of blood T cells in healthy people across ages. TCRdb analysed the 5' RACE reads with MiXCR anew, one entry per CDR3 protein. The table shows about 940,000 distinct CDR3 sequences, with around 48% occurring only once. The sequenced material came from blood. The receptor source for this set is a young man in good health. Both conserved end residues are trimmed from each CDR3. Fields, in order: CDR3 protein, V gene.

cdr3_aa: ASSQGSFGTGNTGELF; v_call: TRBV4-2
cdr3_aa: ASSPSGTGKNIQY; v_call: TRBV28
cdr3_aa: ASSLAPDRVPNYGYT; v_call: TRBV5-1
cdr3_aa: SAREGAAHTEAF; v_call: TRBV20-1
cdr3_aa: SAARPGGAGNEQF; v_call: TRBV20-1
cdr3_aa: ASREDAEAF; v_call: TRBV5-1
cdr3_aa: ASSSGTGLVGEQY; v_call: TRBV13
cdr3_aa: ASSRSIGEDEQF; v_call: TRBV5-1
cdr3_aa: SARDPGRQDTQY; v_call: TRBV20-1
cdr3_aa: ASSPSGGNTGELF; v_call: TRBV7-7
cdr3_aa: SALRSSGGASGKNIQY; v_call: TRBV20-1
cdr3_aa: SAREEPGQGKF; v_call: TRBV20-1
cdr3_aa: ASTLLGSGYSNQPQH; v_call: TRBV7-2
cdr3_aa: ASSPSGEPENQETQY; v_call: TRBV6-2/TRBV6-3
cdr3_aa: ASSVDLSQGTEAF; v_call: TRBV9
cdr3_aa: STDRPSEKLF; v_call: TRBV20-1
cdr3_aa: ATSDTVGGLYNEQF; v_call: TRBV24-1
cdr3_aa: ASSQGNRESEQY; v_call: TRBV4-1
cdr3_aa: SARDMAASGSNEQY; v_call: TRBV20-1
cdr3_aa: ASSPTSEQGGYT; v_call: TRBV7-9